This TCR beta chain comes out of a study of a mutant IDH1 vaccine in newly diagnosed glioma. Study background: During weeks 1, 3, 5, 7, 11, 15, 19 and 23, patients received eight vaccinations.

Notes on this clone: Its specificity is unknown.

Measured with immunoSEQ multiplex PCR; TCRdb has only the in-frame clones, and not every one. The table includes around 40,000 clones, around 79% detected once. Germline lookup yields CDR1 SGHTA and CDR2 FQGNSA. Trimming shortened V by 0 bases and J by 10 bases, and 13 bases separated the two germline ends. The CDR3 extends over 15 amino acids. Time point in this sample: week 23, last vaccination. Doses of 300 ug of mutant IDH1 20-mer peptide were given with topical imiquimod. Newly diagnosed WHO grade 3 or 4 IDH1-mutant, ATRX-lost astrocytomas were identified in the donors. V is TRBV7-2 and J is TRBJ1-6; a weak D match, TRBD1 (5 bases). The sequencing used PBMCs, collected from a glioma patient whose treatment included an IDH1 peptide vaccine. This clonotype originated in a woman between 40 and 50 years old with glioma. Some clones in this sample may be carry-over from other donors' samples. CDR3 protein: CASSLAAGQGSPLHF. The CDR3 bases are TGTGCCAGCAGCTTAGCGGCAGGACAAGGATCACCCCTCCACTTT. The variable domain in full, completed from reference TRBV7-2 and TRBJ1-6, reads GAGVSQSPSNKVTEKGKDVELRCDPISGHTALYWYRQSLGQGLEFLIYFQGNSAPDKSGLPSDRFSAERTGGSVSTLTIQRTQQEDSAVYLCASSLAAGQGSPLHFGNGTRLTVT.